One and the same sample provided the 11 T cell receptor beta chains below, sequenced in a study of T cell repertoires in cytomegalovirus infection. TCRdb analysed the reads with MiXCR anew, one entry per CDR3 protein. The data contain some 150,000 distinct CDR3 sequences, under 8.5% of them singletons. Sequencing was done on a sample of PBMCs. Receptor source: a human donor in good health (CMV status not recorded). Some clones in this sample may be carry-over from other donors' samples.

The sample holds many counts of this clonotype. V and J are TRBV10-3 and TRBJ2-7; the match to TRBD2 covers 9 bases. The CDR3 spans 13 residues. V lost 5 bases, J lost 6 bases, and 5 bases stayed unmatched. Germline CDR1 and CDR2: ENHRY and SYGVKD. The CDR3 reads CAISLAGLGEQYF. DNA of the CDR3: TGTGCCATCAGTCTAGCGGGGTTAGGCGAGCAGTACTTC.

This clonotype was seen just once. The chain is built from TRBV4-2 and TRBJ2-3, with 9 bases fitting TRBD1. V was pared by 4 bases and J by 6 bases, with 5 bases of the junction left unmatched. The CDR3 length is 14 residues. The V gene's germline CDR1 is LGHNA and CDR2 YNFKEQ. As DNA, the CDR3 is TGTGCCAGCAGCCCAGGGGACAGGGCTGATACGCAGTATTTT. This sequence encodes CASSPGDRADTQYF.

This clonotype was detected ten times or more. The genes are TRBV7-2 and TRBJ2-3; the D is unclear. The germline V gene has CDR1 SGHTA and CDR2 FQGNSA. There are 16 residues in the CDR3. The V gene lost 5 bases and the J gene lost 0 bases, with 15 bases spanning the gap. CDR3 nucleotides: TGTGCCAGCAGCCAAGTGGGCAGCCCTAGCACAGATACGCAGTATTTT. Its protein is CASSQVGSPSTDTQYF.

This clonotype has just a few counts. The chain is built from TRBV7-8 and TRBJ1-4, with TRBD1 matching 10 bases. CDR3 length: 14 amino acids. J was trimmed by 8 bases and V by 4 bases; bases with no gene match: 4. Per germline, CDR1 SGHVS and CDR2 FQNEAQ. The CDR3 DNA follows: TGTGCCAGCAGCTGGGACAGGGGAATCGAAAAACTGTTTTTT. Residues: CASSWDRGIEKLFF.

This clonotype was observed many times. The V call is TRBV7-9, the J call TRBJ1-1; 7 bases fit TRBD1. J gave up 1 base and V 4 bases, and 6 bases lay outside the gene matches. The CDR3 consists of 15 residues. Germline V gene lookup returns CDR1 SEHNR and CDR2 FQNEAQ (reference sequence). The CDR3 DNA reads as TGTGCCAGCAGCTCCCCTGACAGGGCGAACACTGAAGCTTTCTTT. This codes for CASSSPDRANTEAFF.

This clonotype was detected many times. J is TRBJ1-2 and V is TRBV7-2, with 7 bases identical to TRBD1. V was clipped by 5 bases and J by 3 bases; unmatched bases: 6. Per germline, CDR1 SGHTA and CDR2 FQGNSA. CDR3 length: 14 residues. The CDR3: CASSATGRDYGYTF. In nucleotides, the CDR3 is TGTGCCAGCAGCGCGACAGGGCGCGACTATGGCTACACCTTC.

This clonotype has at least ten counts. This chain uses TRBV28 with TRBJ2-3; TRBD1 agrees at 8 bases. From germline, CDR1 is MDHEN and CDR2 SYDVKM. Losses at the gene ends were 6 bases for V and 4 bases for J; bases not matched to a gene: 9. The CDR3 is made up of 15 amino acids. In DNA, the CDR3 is TGTGCCAGCAGGCTAACAGGGGGTAAGGCAGATACGCAGTATTTT. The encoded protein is CASRLTGGKADTQYF.

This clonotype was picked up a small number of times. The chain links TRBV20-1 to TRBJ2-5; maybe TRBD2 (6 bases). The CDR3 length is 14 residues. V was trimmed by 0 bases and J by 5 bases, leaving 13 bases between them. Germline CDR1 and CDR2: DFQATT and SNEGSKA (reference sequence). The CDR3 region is CSARDGQGLETQYF. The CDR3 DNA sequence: TGCAGTGCTAGAGATGGGCAGGGACTTGAGACCCAGTACTTC.

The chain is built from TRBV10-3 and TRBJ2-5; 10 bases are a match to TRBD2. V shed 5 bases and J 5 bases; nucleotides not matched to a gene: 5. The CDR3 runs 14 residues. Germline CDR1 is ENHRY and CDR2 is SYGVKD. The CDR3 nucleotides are TGTGCCATCAGTCAAGCGGGGGGGCAGGAGACCCAGTACTTC. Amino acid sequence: CAISQAGGQETQYF.

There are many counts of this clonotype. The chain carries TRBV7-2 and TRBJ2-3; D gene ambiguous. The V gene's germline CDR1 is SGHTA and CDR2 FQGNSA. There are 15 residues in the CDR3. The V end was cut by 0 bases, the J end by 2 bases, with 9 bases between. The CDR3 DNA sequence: TGTGCCAGCAGCTTAGCTTGGAAAAACACAGATACGCAGTATTTT. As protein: CASSLAWKNTDTQYF.

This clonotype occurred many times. The CDR3 nucleotides read TGTGCCAGCTCACCGCGTCCGGGTGCCTCGGGGGGTTACAGCTCCTACGAGCAGTACTTC. Its protein is CASSPRPGASGGYSSYEQYF. The rearrangement links TRBV18 to TRBJ2-7; 7 positions match TRBD2. V lost 3 bases to trimming and J lost 0 bases; unmatched junction nucleotides: 20. Germline CDR1 reads KGHSH; CDR2 reads LQKENI. This CDR3 has 20 amino acids.